A single sample is the source of the 26 T cell receptor beta chains below, sequenced in a study of cytomegalovirus exposure and HLA in healthy donors. Researchers ran the PCR with 60 Vbeta and 13 Jbeta primers. Libraries were prepared by immunoSEQ multiplex PCR; TCRdb keeps only in-frame clonotypes and omits some of them. The sample holds about 100,000 clones. Specimen: PBMCs. These receptors came from a man in his fifties or sixties in good health and CMV-seronegative.

The V gene is TRBV5-1, the J gene TRBJ1-1; D is uncertain. The CDR3 sequence is 14 residues long. The germline V gene encodes CDR1 SGHRS and CDR2 YFSETQ. V was trimmed by 1 base and J by 3 bases, leaving 10 bases between them. The CDR3 region is CASSLFGGDTEAFF. The CDR3, as DNA: TGCGCCAGCAGCTTGTTTGGAGGCGACACTGAAGCTTTCTTT.

The chain joins TRBV5-5 to TRBJ2-7, with a tentative D call TRBD2 (5 bases). The ends were cut back, 4 bases at V and 3 bases at J, with 14 bases in the middle. The CDR3 has 14 residues. CDR1 is SGHKS and CDR2 is YYEKEE in the germline V gene (reference sequence). The CDR3 sequence: CASSAVGSFYEQYF. CDR3 sequence (DNA): TGTGCCAGCAGCGCTGTAGGGAGCTTCTACGAGCAGTACTTC.

The J gene is TRBJ2-1, the V gene TRBV5-1, with 7 bases identical to TRBD2. Trimming took 7 bases from V and 5 from J; bases not matched to a gene: 12. Germline CDR1 and CDR2: SGHRS and YFSETQ. There are 15 residues in the CDR3. The CDR3, as DNA: TGCGCCAGCTCACCGGGCCTAGCGGTCCACAATGAGCAGTTCTTC. It encodes CASSPGLAVHNEQFF.

A remark on this clone: The same CDR3 also results from other DNA sequences found in this sample. This sequence joins TRBV7-9 and TRBJ2-7; possibly TRBD2 for D (5 bases). The CDR3 length is 14 residues. Germline values: CDR1 SEHNR, CDR2 FQNEAQ (reference sequence). The V gene lost 2 bases and the J gene lost 0 bases, with 8 bases spanning the gap. This CDR3 is CASSLTGSSYEQYF. The CDR3 DNA sequence: TGTGCCAGCAGCTTAACTGGGAGCTCCTACGAGCAGTACTTC.

This chain joins TRBV11-1 and TRBJ1-1; no firm D call. Looked up from germline, CDR1 is SGHAT and CDR2 is FQDESV (reference sequence). CDR3 length: 13 residues. The V end was cut by 3 bases, the J end by 6 bases, with 11 bases between. The CDR3 DNA is TGTGCCAGCAGCTTTGCTAGCGGCGCTGAAGCTTTCTTT. Protein: CASSFASGAEAFF. The entire variable domain, with the rest obtained from reference TRBV11-1 and TRBJ1-1, is as follows: EAEVAQSPRYKITEKSQAVAFWCDPISGHATLYWYRQILGQGPELLVQFQDESVVDDSQLPKDRFSAERLKGVDSTLKIQPAELGDSAMYLCASSFASGAEAFFGQGTRLTVV.

The genes are TRBV4-3 and TRBJ2-3; the match to TRBD2 covers 13 bases. CDR3 length: 19 amino acids. CDR1 is LGHNA, CDR2 YSLEER, per germline. The junction had 8 bases not matched to a gene; V was cut back by 0 bases and J by 2 bases. CDR3 protein: CASSQDGLAGALVTDTQYF. CDR3 nucleotides: TGCGCCAGCAGCCAAGATGGACTAGCGGGGGCTTTAGTCACAGATACGCAGTATTTT.

The J gene is TRBJ2-4, the V gene TRBV5-4, with TRBD2 as a possible D gene (6 bases). This CDR3 has 16 amino acids. V gave up 4 bases and J gave up 0 bases, with 14 bases separating them. Per germline, CDR1 SGHNT and CDR2 YYREEE (reference sequence). For the CDR3, the DNA is TGTGCCAGCAGCCCGGGACTGTTACTAGCCAAAAACATTCAGTACTTC. It encodes CASSPGLLLAKNIQYF.

The chain couples TRBV5-5 to TRBJ2-1; 7 nucleotides align to TRBD1. The trim removed 3 bases at V and 2 bases at J, leaving 5 bases unmatched. CDR1 SGHKS and CDR2 YYEKEE come from the germline V gene (reference sequence). This CDR3 is 15 amino acids long. The CDR3 region is CASSYPGTAYNEQFF. CDR3 sequence (DNA): TGTGCCAGCAGCTACCCCGGGACAGCCTACAATGAGCAGTTCTTC.

The chain uses TRBV18 and TRBJ1-1; 7 nucleotides match TRBD1. The J segment lost 3 bases and the V segment lost 5 bases, leaving 3 bases of the junction unmatched. Germline CDR1 is KGHSH and CDR2 is LQKENI. This CDR3 region has 13 residues. The CDR3 here is CASSSGGDTEAFF. CDR3 DNA: TGTGCCAGCTCATCAGGGGGTGACACTGAAGCTTTCTTT.

V usage is TRBV15 and J usage is TRBJ1-5, with D possibly being TRBD1 (5 bases). The CDR3 length is 15 residues. Per germline, CDR1 LNHNV and CDR2 YYDKDF (reference sequence). Trimming took 5 bases from V and 8 from J, leaving 19 bases between them. CDR3 sequence reads: CATSLYSGFQEPQHF. Written as DNA, the CDR3 is TGTGCCACCAGCTTATACTCAGGGTTTCAAGAGCCCCAGCATTTT.

The chain is built from TRBV25-1 and TRBJ2-5; 7 bases map to TRBD1. Trimming took 0 bases from V and 1 from J; bases not matched to a gene: 2. The germline gives CDR1 MGHDK, CDR2 SYGVNS. The CDR3 spans 15 residues. CDR3 sequence reads: CASSEYRGPQETQYF. For the CDR3, the DNA is TGTGCCAGCAGTGAATATAGGGGGCCCCAAGAGACCCAGTACTTC.

The V gene is TRBV5-1, the J gene TRBJ2-5; 7 positions agree with TRBD2. Germline V CDR1 and CDR2: SGHRS, YFSETQ. This CDR3 region has 14 residues. Trimming cost V 4 bases and J 4 bases; bases outside gene matches: 7. Here the CDR3 reads CASSIGTMAETQYF. The CDR3 DNA follows: TGCGCCAGCAGCATCGGGACTATGGCAGAGACCCAGTACTTC.

The CDR3 sequence is CASSLPKTGSHNEKLFF. The DNA of the CDR3 is TGTGCCAGCAGCTTACCCAAGACAGGGAGCCATAATGAAAAACTGTTTTTT. The gene calls are TRBV7-9 and TRBJ1-4; TRBD1 aligns across 7 bases. CDR1 is SEHNR and CDR2 is FQNEAQ in the germline V gene (reference sequence). After removal of 2 bases from V and 4 bases from J, the junction contained 10 bases not matched to a gene. The CDR3 runs to 17 residues.

CDR3 loop: CATGDRDGYTF. The CDR3 DNA is TGTGCCACGGGGGACAGGGATGGCTACACCTTC. J is TRBJ1-2 and V is TRBV27; the match to TRBD1 covers 9 bases. The CDR3 runs 11 residues. Trimming cost V 10 bases and J 6 bases; bases outside gene matches: 3. The V gene's germline CDR1 is MNHEY and CDR2 SMNVEV (reference sequence).

The chain carries TRBV6-6 and TRBJ2-5; a weak D match, TRBD2 (7 bases). Trimming shortened V by 6 bases and J by 7 bases, and 15 bases separated the two germline ends. This CDR3 is built from 13 residues. From germline, CDR1 is MNHNY and CDR2 SVGAGI (reference sequence). This CDR3 is CASRGGAPGTQYF. In DNA form, the CDR3 reads TGTGCCAGCAGGGGGGGGGCCCCGGGGACCCAGTACTTC.

The V gene is TRBV5-1, the J gene TRBJ2-1; tentative D call: TRBD2 (6 bases). V was cut by 3 bases and J by 5 bases, with 15 bases left in between. Germline assignment: CDR1 SGHRS and CDR2 YFSETQ. CDR3 length: 15 amino acids. CDR3 protein: CASSSRDLEDNEQFF. The CDR3 DNA reads TGCGCCAGCAGCTCAAGGGACTTAGAAGACAATGAGCAGTTCTTC. The complete variable domain, with remaining parts taken from reference TRBV5-1 and TRBJ2-1, reads KAGVTQTPRYLIKTRGQQVTLSCSPISGHRSVSWYQQTPGQGLQFLFEYFSETQRNKGNFPGRFSGRQFSNSRSEMNVSTLELGDSALYLCASSSRDLEDNEQFFGPGTRLTVL.

CDR3 loop: CASSTGDGYNEQFF. The CDR3 DNA follows: TGTGCCAGCAGCACAGGGGATGGGTACAATGAGCAGTTCTTC. J is TRBJ2-1 and V is TRBV2, with 7 bases aligning to TRBD1. The CDR3 contains 14 residues. V shed 6 bases and J 4 bases; nucleotides not matched to a gene: 6. Germline CDR1 reads SNHLY; CDR2 reads FYNNEI.

V gene TRBV5-1 combines with J gene TRBJ2-1; 7 bases match TRBD1. The CDR3 loop spans 14 amino acids. Germline CDR1 is SGHRS and CDR2 is YFSETQ. The V gene end was trimmed by 6 bases and the J gene end by 2 bases; junction bases not matched to a gene: 5. CDR3 bases: TGCGCCAGCAAGGGGGCGGTAACCTACAATGAGCAGTTCTTC. Protein sequence: CASKGAVTYNEQFF.

V is TRBV4-1 and J is TRBJ1-4; unclear D gene. The CDR3 has 16 residues. Trimming pared 4 bases from V and 0 bases from J, leaving 12 bases between. CDR1 is MGHRA, CDR2 YSYEKL, per germline. The CDR3 coding sequence is TGCGCCAGCAGCCTTCGGACTACTGCAACTAATGAAAAACTGTTTTTT. Amino acid sequence: CASSLRTTATNEKLFF.

The chain joins TRBV4-2 to TRBJ2-7; D gene ambiguous. Deletions cut 4 bases from V and 0 bases from J, with 16 bases between. Germline values: CDR1 LGHNA, CDR2 YNFKEQ. The CDR3 has 16 residues. CDR3 amino acids: CASSPVATAFSYEQYF. CDR3 nucleotides: TGTGCCAGCAGCCCCGTGGCTACAGCTTTCTCCTACGAGCAGTACTTC.

The V gene is TRBV14, the J gene TRBJ2-7; 10 bases match TRBD2. J gave up 4 bases and V 3 bases, and 9 bases lay outside the gene matches. There are 16 residues in the CDR3. Looked up from germline, CDR1 is SGHDN and CDR2 is FVKESK. The CDR3 reads CASSHEGGTSVYEQYF. DNA for the CDR3: TGTGCCAGCAGCCACGAAGGTGGGACTAGCGTTTACGAGCAGTACTTC.

In regard to this clone: Other DNA sequences within the sample encode an identical CDR3. V and J are TRBV5-1 and TRBJ2-7; D uncertain. The V and J ends lost 0 bases and 2 bases respectively, with 9 bases between them. The V gene's germline CDR1 is SGHRS and CDR2 YFSETQ. This CDR3 comprises 14 residues. Here the CDR3 reads CASSLDGRTYEQYF. CDR3 in DNA: TGCGCCAGCAGCTTGGATGGTAGAACCTACGAGCAGTACTTC.

The chain is built from TRBV15 and TRBJ1-5, with D unresolved. V lost 5 bases, J lost 6 bases, and 17 bases lay in between. The CDR3 spans 15 residues. The germline CDR1 and CDR2 sequences are LNHNV and YYDKDF (reference sequence). The CDR3 spells CATSGSRTPSQPQHF. CDR3 DNA sequence: TGTGCCACCAGCGGGAGTCGGACCCCAAGTCAGCCCCAGCATTTT.

This sequence joins TRBV18 and TRBJ1-5; D is unclear. CDR1 is KGHSH, CDR2 LQKENI, per germline. Trimming left V 0 bases short and J 4 bases short, with 10 bases between. The CDR3 length is 15 residues. The CDR3 nucleotides are TGTGCCAGCTCACCACCATCACCGGGAAATCAGCCCCAGCATTTT. It codes for CASSPPSPGNQPQHF. The full variable domain, completed using reference TRBV18 and TRBJ1-5, is NAGVMQNPRHLVRRRGQEARLRCSPMKGHSHVYWYRQLPEEGLKFMVYLQKENIIDESGMPKERFSAEFPKEGPSILRIQQVVRGDSAAYFCASSPPSPGNQPQHFGDGTRLSIL.

J is TRBJ1-2 and V is TRBV5-1; D remains unclear. V was trimmed by 4 bases and J by 3 bases, leaving 7 bases between them. The CDR3 loop spans 12 amino acids. In germline, CDR1 is SGHRS, CDR2 YFSETQ. The CDR3 DNA is TGCGCCAGCAGCACGGGTGACTATGGCTACACCTTC. Translating it yields CASSTGDYGYTF.

The chain employs TRBV11-2 and TRBJ1-2; a possible D gene is TRBD1 (6 bases). V was pared by 0 bases and J by 8 bases, with 22 bases between. CDR3 length: 17 amino acids. Germline V gene data show CDR1 as SGHAT and CDR2 as FQNNGV. CDR3 in amino acids: CASSLERGGTSLRGYTF. Here the CDR3 DNA reads TGTGCCAGCAGCTTAGAAAGGGGGGGCACCTCTTTACGAGGCTACACCTTC.